The sequence of this TCR beta chain was determined in a study of technical replicates of blood from a few donors. The CDR3 extends over 14 amino acids. V was shortened by 0 bases and J by 10 bases, with 13 bases between the two germline ends. Germline V lookup: CDR1 MGHRA, CDR2 YSYEKL. TCRdb keeps only in-frame clones here, not all; method: immunoSEQ multiplex PCR. The profile shows 98,000 or so clones, around 95% of them singletons. The receptor was isolated from a human donor in good health. This chain links TRBV4-1 with TRBJ2-4; weak D call: TRBD1 (6 bases). What was sequenced was T cells isolated from PBMCs. Written as DNA, the CDR3 is TGCGCCAGCAGCCAAGAACAGGCAGGGGTTATTCAGTACTTC. It specifies CASSQEQAGVIQYF.